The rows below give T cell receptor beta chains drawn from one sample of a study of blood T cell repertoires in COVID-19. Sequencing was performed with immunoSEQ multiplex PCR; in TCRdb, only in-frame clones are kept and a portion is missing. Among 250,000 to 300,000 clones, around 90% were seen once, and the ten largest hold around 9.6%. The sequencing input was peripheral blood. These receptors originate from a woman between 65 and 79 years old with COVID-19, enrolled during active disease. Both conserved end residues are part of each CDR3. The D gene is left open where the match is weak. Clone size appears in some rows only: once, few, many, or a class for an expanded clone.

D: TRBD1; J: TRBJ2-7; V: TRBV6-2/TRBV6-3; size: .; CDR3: CASTPDGTESWEQYF; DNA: TGTGCCAGCACCCCGGACGGGACAGAGTCTTGGGAGCAGTACTTC
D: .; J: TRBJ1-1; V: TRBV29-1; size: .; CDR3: CSGSTQRDTEAFF; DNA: TGCAGCGGGTCAACGCAGAGGGACACTGAAGCTTTCTTT
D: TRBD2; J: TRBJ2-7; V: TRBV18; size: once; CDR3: CASSPGLALYEQYF; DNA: TGTGCCAGCTCACCGGGACTAGCTCTTTACGAGCAGTACTTC
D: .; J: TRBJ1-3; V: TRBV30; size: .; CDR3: CAWGTTGNTIYF; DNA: TGTGCCTGGGGGACAACTGGAAACACCATATATTTT
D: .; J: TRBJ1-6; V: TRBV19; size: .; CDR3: CATSGQNSPLHF; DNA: TGTGCCACCAGTGGACAGAATTCACCCCTCCACTTT
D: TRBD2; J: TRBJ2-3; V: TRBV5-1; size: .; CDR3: CASSPVLLAGGGDTQYF; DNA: TGCGCCAGCAGCCCGGTGTTATTGGCGGGAGGTGGGGATACGCAGTATTTT
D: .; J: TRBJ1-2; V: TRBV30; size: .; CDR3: CAWSPWGQGQNYGYTF; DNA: TGTGCCTGGAGTCCCTGGGGGCAGGGACAAAACTATGGCTACACCTTC
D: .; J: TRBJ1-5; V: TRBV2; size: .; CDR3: CASSEAQFQPQHF; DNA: TGTGCCAGCAGTGAAGCCCAGTTCCAGCCCCAGCATTTT
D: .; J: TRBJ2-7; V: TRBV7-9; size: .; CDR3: CASSQSETYEQYF; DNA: TGTGCCAGCAGCCAGAGCGAAACCTACGAGCAGTACTTC
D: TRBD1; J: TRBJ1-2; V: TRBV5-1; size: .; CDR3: CASSLTGGANYGYTF; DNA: TGCGCCAGCAGCTTGACAGGGGGAGCTAACTATGGCTACACCTTC
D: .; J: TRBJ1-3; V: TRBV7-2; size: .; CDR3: CASSPRAGSSGNTIYF; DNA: TGTGCCAGCAGCCCCCGGGCGGGCAGCTCTGGAAACACCATATATTTT
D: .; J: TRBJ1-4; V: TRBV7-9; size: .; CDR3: CASSGSTQSSTNEKLFF; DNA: TGTGCCAGCAGCGGTTCAACACAGAGTTCAACTAATGAAAAACTGTTTTTT
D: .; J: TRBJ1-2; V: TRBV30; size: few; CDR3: CAWTTGFRGYTF; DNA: TGTGCCTGGACTACGGGGTTCAGGGGCTACACCTTC
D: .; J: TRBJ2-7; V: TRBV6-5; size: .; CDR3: CASSLGGAIPYEQYF; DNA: TGTGCCAGCAGTTTGGGCGGGGCCATCCCCTACGAGCAGTACTTC
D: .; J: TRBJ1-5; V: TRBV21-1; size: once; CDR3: CASSKPRRAQPQHF; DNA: TGTGCCAGCAGCAAACCGCGGAGGGCTCAGCCCCAGCATTTT
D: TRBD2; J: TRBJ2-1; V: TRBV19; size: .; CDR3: CASTTWGTSGENEQFF; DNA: TGTGCCAGTACTACGTGGGGGACTAGCGGGGAAAATGAGCAGTTCTTC
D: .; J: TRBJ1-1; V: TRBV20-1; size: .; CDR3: CSANRNTEAFF; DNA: TGCAGTGCTAACAGGAACACTGAAGCTTTCTTT
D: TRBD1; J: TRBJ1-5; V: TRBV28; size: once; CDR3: CASSPGTGTVQPQHF; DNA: TGTGCCAGCAGTCCAGGGACAGGTACGGTTCAGCCCCAGCATTTT
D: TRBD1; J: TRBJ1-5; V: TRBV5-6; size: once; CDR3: CASSISPTGGNQPQHF; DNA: TGTGCCAGCAGCATAAGCCCGACAGGGGGCAATCAGCCCCAGCATTTT
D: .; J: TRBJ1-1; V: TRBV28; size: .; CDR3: CASTLQGSNTEAFF; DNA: TGTGCCAGCACACTTCAGGGCTCGAACACTGAAGCTTTCTTT
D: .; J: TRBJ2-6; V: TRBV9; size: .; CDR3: CASSQLGSGANVLTF; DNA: TGTGCCAGCAGCCAACTCGGGTCTGGGGCCAACGTCCTGACTTTC